The 16 T cell receptor beta chains in this list originate from one sample, sequenced in a study of blood T cells in healthy people across ages. The authors ran a second PCR of 7 to 11 cycles using a sample-barcoded 5' primer and a J-beta primer mix. Using its own MiXCR run on the 5' RACE reads, TCRdb lists one record per CDR3 protein. The sample holds around 870,000 distinct CDR3 sequences; 29% are singletons and the top ten take 17%. Sample: blood. These receptors originate from an elderly woman in good health.

The chain links TRBV19 to TRBJ1-1; D is unclear. Germline CDR1 LNHDA, CDR2 SQIVND (reference sequence). V lost 3 bases to trimming and J lost 0 bases, with 8 bases between them. The CDR3 spans 14 residues. The CDR3 spells CASSISGLNTEAFF. The CDR3 DNA reads as TGTGCCAGTAGTATTTCCGGCTTGAACACTGAAGCTTTCTTT.

Ten or more counts support this clonotype. The chain combines TRBV7-9 with TRBJ2-1; no clear D. Germline V gene lookup returns CDR1 SEHNR and CDR2 FQNEAQ (reference sequence). The V end was cut by 5 bases, the J end by 4 bases, with 9 bases between. The CDR3 contains 13 residues. CDR3 nucleotide sequence: TGTGCCAGCAGCCGACTGGTTTACAATGAGCAGTTCTTC. Translating it yields CASSRLVYNEQFF.

This clonotype was found once. A much larger clone differs by one base, so this may be a read error. CDR3 protein: CASSFRRLERGQETQYF. For the CDR3, the DNA is TGTGCCAGCAGCTTTAGGCGGTTGGAACGGGGCCAAGAGACCCAGTACTTC. The chain employs TRBV13 and TRBJ2-5; maybe TRBD2 (5 bases). CDR3 size: 17 residues. CDR1 and CDR2 (germline): PRHDT, FYEKMQ (reference sequence). The ends were cut back, 3 bases at V and 1 base at J, with 18 bases in the middle.

This chain joins TRBV7-2 and TRBJ2-2; D may be TRBD1 or TRBD2 (5 bases each). CDR3 length: 16 amino acids. The V gene's germline CDR1 is SGHTA and CDR2 FQGNSA. V gave up 5 bases and J gave up 0 bases, with 13 bases separating them. CDR3: CASSPHRDPNTGELFF. The CDR3 nucleotides read TGTGCCAGCAGCCCGCACCGGGACCCGAACACCGGGGAGCTGTTTTTT.

This clonotype was detected only a few times. The chain carries TRBV11-3 and TRBJ1-4, with D perhaps TRBD1 (5 bases). The CDR3 consists of 15 residues. From germline, CDR1 is SGHNT and CDR2 YENEEA. V gave up 8 bases and J gave up 3 bases, with 16 bases separating them. This CDR3 reads CASGPPGGANEKLFF. The CDR3 bases are TGTGCCAGCGGCCCCCCGGGGGGAGCTAATGAAAAACTGTTTTTT.

To note about this clonotype: One base away lies a much larger clone, so this may be a sequencing read error. The chain joins TRBV11-2 to TRBJ2-1; 7 bases agree with TRBD2. The CDR3 consists of 15 residues. Germline CDR1 and CDR2: SGHAT and FQNNGV. In nucleotides, the CDR3 is TGTACCAGCAGCTTAGTGGGGGGGTGGTACAATGAGCAGTTCTTC. Its translation: CTSSLVGGWYNEQFF.

In its sample, this clonotype was seen many times. This clone may be a read error of a much larger clone one base away. The rearrangement uses TRBV12-3 or TRBV12-4 and TRBJ2-5; TRBD2 agrees at 13 bases. This CDR3 region has 13 residues. Germline trimming cut 9 bases from V and 5 bases from J; bases unmatched to any gene: 3. The CDR3 DNA reads as TGTGCCAGGGCACTAGCGGGGGGGGAGACCCAGTACTTC. This encodes CARALAGGETQYF.

This clonotype was picked up many times. The chain uses TRBV6-2 or TRBV6-3 and TRBJ2-7; perhaps TRBD1 as D (5 bases). The ends were cut back, 0 bases at V and 7 bases at J, with 10 bases in the middle. The CDR3 covers 13 residues. The germline gives CDR1 MNHEY, CDR2 SVGEGT. CDR3 residues: CASSYSMGREQYF. The CDR3, as DNA: TGTGCCAGCAGTTACTCGATGGGGCGGGAGCAGTACTTC.

In this sample, this clonotype turned up many times. J is TRBJ1-2 and V is TRBV7-2, with 8 bases lining up with TRBD1. Per germline, CDR1 SGHTA and CDR2 FQGNSA. J lost 4 bases, V lost 10 bases, and 5 bases had no gene match. The CDR3 runs to 12 residues. DNA of the CDR3: TGTGCCACCCGGGACAGGAGCTATGGCTACACCTTC. Translating it yields CATRDRSYGYTF.

This sequence joins TRBV4-2 and TRBJ1-6; no clear D gene. CDR3 size: 15 residues. Trimming stripped 6 bases from V and 7 bases from J, with 16 bases between. Germline CDR1 reads LGHNA; CDR2 reads YNFKEQ. The CDR3 loop reads CASRAGTEGNSPLHF. Written as DNA, the CDR3 is TGTGCCAGCAGAGCGGGAACAGAGGGAAATTCACCCCTCCACTTT.

A word on this clonotype: A read error is possible here, since a much larger clone lies one base away. The chain carries TRBV20-1 and TRBJ2-4; 7 bases match TRBD2. The germline V gene has CDR1 DFQATT and CDR2 SNEGSKA (reference sequence). The CDR3 consists of 15 residues. J lost 0 bases, V lost 3 bases, and 5 bases had no gene match. CDR3 region: CSARGGALAKNIQYF. The CDR3 nucleotides are TGCAGTGCTAGGGGAGGGGCTCTAGCCAAAAACATTCAGTACTTC.

The V gene is TRBV7-2, the J gene TRBJ1-5; D may be TRBD1 (6 bases). Germline V gene data show CDR1 as SGHTA and CDR2 as FQGNSA. The CDR3 runs to 16 residues. V lost 6 bases, J lost 5 bases, and 20 bases lay in between. The CDR3 region has the DNA TGTGCCAGCAGTTATGGTAGGGGGGCGGTTGATCAGCCCCAGCATTTT. Its translation: CASSYGRGAVDQPQHF.

Of note for this clonotype: A much larger clone lies a single base off, so this may be a read error. The chain uses TRBV7-9 and TRBJ2-1; 9 bases align to TRBD1. The CDR3 is made up of 15 amino acids. With 3 bases clipped from V and 5 bases from J, the junction kept 5 bases outside the gene matches. CDR1 is SEHNR and CDR2 is FQNEAQ in the germline V gene (reference sequence). The DNA for the CDR3 is TGTGCCAGCAGCTTTGGGGACAGGGACAACAATGAGCAGTTCTTC. The encoded protein is CASSFGDRDNNEQFF.

This chain joins TRBV7-8 and TRBJ2-1; no reliable D call. Germline V gene sequence: CDR1 SGHVS, CDR2 FQNEAQ. V was shortened by 5 bases and J by 4 bases, with 12 bases between the two germline ends. The length of the CDR3 is 14 residues. DNA of the CDR3: TGTGCCAGCAGCGTAGGACCCAAATACAATGAGCAGTTCTTC. Protein: CASSVGPKYNEQFF.

About this clonotype: A much larger clone lies a single base off, so this may be a read error. V gene TRBV11-3 combines with J gene TRBJ2-7; D perhaps matches TRBD2 (5 bases). Gene TRBJ2-5 matches the end of the DNA better, so the J call may be wrong. Germline V gene data show CDR1 as SGHNT and CDR2 as YENEEA. The CDR3 runs to 15 residues. The CDR3 DNA sequence: TGTGCCAGCAGCTTCATTGTGGGCGGCGGGGAGACCCAGTACTTC. Translating it yields CASSFIVGGGETQYF.

This clonotype was observed a few times. The chain employs TRBV5-1 and TRBJ2-5, with 8 bases fitting TRBD1. V trimming: 0 bases; J trimming: 0 bases; junction bases outside the gene matches: 1. The CDR3 has 15 residues. Germline V CDR1 and CDR2: SGHRS, YFSETQ. The CDR3 DNA reads TGCGCCAGCAGCTTGGCCAGGGGGCACCAAGAGACCCAGTACTTC. Translation: CASSLARGHQETQYF. Looking up the rest from reference TRBV5-1 and TRBJ2-5 gives the full variable domain: KAGVTQTPRYLIKTRGQQVTLSCSPISGHRSVSWYQQTPGQGLQFLFEYFSETQRNKGNFPGRFSGRQFSNSRSEMNVSTLELGDSALYLCASSLARGHQETQYFGPGTRLLVL.